This TCR beta chain was sequenced during a study of T cell responses to AZD1222 COVID-19 vaccine. Method: immunoSEQ multiplex PCR; TCRdb's copy keeps in-frame clones and lacks some. The profile shows about 120,000 clones, about 90% of them singletons. V shed 4 bases and J 2 bases; nucleotides not matched to a gene: 7. The CDR3 is 15 amino acids. CDR1 and CDR2 from the germline V gene are SGHNT and YYREEE (reference sequence). Overall study findings and caveats: After the peak T cell response, and only then, were repertoires sampled. Spike-specific TCR depth and breadth grew after two AZD1222 doses.

Of note for this clone: Antigen specificity is unknown.

This material consisted of peripheral blood, taken on day 0 of MenACWY control vaccination. The chain links TRBV5-4 to TRBJ2-3; 7 positions agree with TRBD2. This receptor was obtained from an adult in good health. The CDR3 DNA reads TGTGCCAGCAGCCCAGCGGGAATCCTCACAGATACGCAGTATTTT. Translated, it gives CASSPAGILTDTQYF.